The 13 T cell receptor beta chains below all came from one sample that was sequenced in a study of T cell changes during pregnancy in multiple sclerosis. TCRdb keeps only in-frame clones here, not all; method: immunoSEQ multiplex PCR. The sample has 25,000 to 35,000 clones, 90% to 95% seen once. This sample comprised peripheral blood, obtained in the first trimester of pregnancy. All receptors derive from a female donor in good health, enrolled as a control in a pregnancy study.

This CDR3 is CAISEGTAGGNTIYF. The CDR3 DNA follows: TGTGCCATCAGTGAGGGTACAGCCGGTGGAAACACCATATATTTT. The chain has TRBV10-3 and TRBJ1-3; no reliable D call. Germline V lookup: CDR1 ENHRY, CDR2 SYGVKD. V was trimmed by 2 bases and J by 3 bases, leaving 11 bases between them. The CDR3 is 15 residues long.

This chain joins TRBV7-9 and TRBJ1-2; D is uncertain. Trimming took off 5 bases at V and 8 bases at J, with 12 bases between the two ends. This CDR3 contains 12 residues. Germline V gives CDR1 SEHNR, CDR2 FQNEAQ (reference sequence). CDR3 sequence reads: CASSPGLMGYTF. The CDR3 DNA is TGTGCCAGCAGCCCAGGTCTGATGGGCTACACCTTC.

The table lists this clone with a count of one. As DNA, the CDR3 is TGTGCCAGCAGCAGGCTACAGGGGACGAACACTGAAGCTTTCTTT. Encoded protein: CASSRLQGTNTEAFF. V usage is TRBV9 and J usage is TRBJ1-1; 7 bases fit TRBD1. The CDR3 spans 15 residues. V trimming: 4 bases; J trimming: 1 base; junction bases outside the gene matches: 7. Germline values: CDR1 SGDLS, CDR2 YYNGEE.

The chain uses TRBV7-6 and TRBJ1-1; D perhaps matches TRBD1 (6 bases). CDR1 SGHVS and CDR2 FNYEAQ come from the germline V gene. The CDR3 contains 15 residues. V dropped 6 bases and J dropped 0 bases, with 14 bases sitting between them. CDR3 nucleotides: TGTGCCAGCAGTCCTATCGACAGGTTGAACACTGAAGCTTTCTTT. It translates to CASSPIDRLNTEAFF.

The chain couples TRBV7-2 to TRBJ2-1; perhaps TRBD2 as D (5 bases). V was trimmed by 1 base and J by 4 bases, leaving 20 bases between them. From germline, CDR1 is SGHTA and CDR2 FQGNSA. CDR3 length equals 18 residues. The CDR3 loop is CASSLGSLAIGVYNEQFF. Written as DNA, the CDR3 is TGTGCCAGCAGCTTAGGTAGTCTCGCTATCGGGGTTTACAATGAGCAGTTCTTC.

J is TRBJ1-2 and V is TRBV5-6, with D perhaps TRBD1 (5 bases). There are 15 residues in the CDR3. The germline CDR1 and CDR2 sequences are SGHDT and YYEEEE. With 1 base removed from V and 0 bases from J, the gap between germline ends came to 10 bases. In DNA, the CDR3 is TGTGCCAGCAGCTTGAAGGGGCCCGCTAACTATGGCTACACCTTC. It translates to CASSLKGPANYGYTF.

The V gene is TRBV20-1, the J gene TRBJ2-5, with D uncertain. Trimming took 6 bases from V and 5 from J, leaving 10 bases between them. The CDR3 sequence is 11 residues long. Looked up from germline, CDR1 is DFQATT and CDR2 is SNEGSKA (reference sequence). This CDR3 is CSARSGETQYF. The CDR3, as DNA: TGCAGTGCACGGAGTGGGGAGACCCAGTACTTC.

This clone was seen a single time. V gene TRBV18 combines with J gene TRBJ2-5; D uncertain. The CDR3 extends over 11 amino acids. Trimming took 6 bases from V and 5 from J, leaving 7 bases between them. Looked up from germline, CDR1 is KGHSH and CDR2 is LQKENI. CDR3 coding DNA: TGTGCCAGCTCGACGGAGGAGACCCAGTACTTC. Translating it yields CASSTEETQYF.

The chain carries TRBV5-5 and TRBJ1-2, with 8 bases matching TRBD1. CDR1 is SGHKS and CDR2 is YYEKEE in the germline V gene (reference sequence). V lost 4 bases to trimming and J lost 7 bases; unmatched junction nucleotides: 6. The CDR3 has 13 residues. In DNA, the CDR3 is TGTGCCAGCAGCCCTGGGACAGGAATTGGCTACACCTTC. Residues: CASSPGTGIGYTF. Full variable domain (outside the CDR3, taken from reference TRBV5-5 and TRBJ1-2): DAGVTQSPTHLIKTRGQQVTLRCSPISGHKSVSWYQQVLGQGPQFIFQYYEKEERGRGNFPDRFSARQFPNYSSELNVNALLLGDSALYLCASSPGTGIGYTFGSGTRLTVV.

The chain links TRBV30 to TRBJ1-4; TRBD1 agrees at 9 bases. Germline values: CDR1 GTSNPN, CDR2 SVGIG (reference sequence). The ends lost 0 bases at V and 8 bases at J; junction bases unmatched: 4. This CDR3 comprises 14 residues. This CDR3 reads CAWSVGTGNEKLFF. The DNA of the CDR3 is TGTGCCTGGAGTGTAGGGACAGGGAACGAAAAACTGTTTTTT. Full variable domain (remainder filled in from reference TRBV30 and TRBJ1-4): SQTIHQWPATLVQPVGSPLSLECTVEGTSNPNLYWYRQAAGRGLQLLFYSVGIGQISSEVPQNLSASRPQDRQFILSSKKLLLSDSGFYLCAWSVGTGNEKLFFGSGTQLSVL.

The V and J genes are TRBV7-2 and TRBJ1-2; a possible D gene is TRBD1 (5 bases). The V end was cut by 7 bases, the J end by 0 bases, with 15 bases between. This CDR3 is built from 15 residues. Germline V lookup: CDR1 SGHTA, CDR2 FQGNSA. Here the CDR3 DNA reads TGTGCCAGCACGGAGGCGGCGGGGGCTAACTATGGCTACACCTTC. As protein: CASTEAAGANYGYTF.

The V and J genes are TRBV21-1 and TRBJ1-5; whether TRBD1, the table's D call, matches the DNA was not checked. TRBV21-1 is flagged as a pseudogene. This CDR3 has 15 amino acids. The CDR3 loop is CARIRDRVRNQPQHF. The CDR3 DNA sequence: TGTGCCAGAATCCGGGACAGGGTTCGGAATCAGCCCCAGCATTTT.

The J gene is TRBJ1-2, the V gene TRBV7-9; 7 bases fit TRBD1. V was pared by 3 bases and J by 8 bases, with 12 bases of the junction left unmatched. Germline V CDR1 and CDR2: SEHNR, FQNEAQ (reference sequence). CDR3 length equals 15 residues. CDR3 sequence reads: CASSLGQGEKAGYTF. DNA for the CDR3: TGTGCCAGCAGCTTGGGGCAGGGGGAGAAGGCGGGCTACACCTTC.